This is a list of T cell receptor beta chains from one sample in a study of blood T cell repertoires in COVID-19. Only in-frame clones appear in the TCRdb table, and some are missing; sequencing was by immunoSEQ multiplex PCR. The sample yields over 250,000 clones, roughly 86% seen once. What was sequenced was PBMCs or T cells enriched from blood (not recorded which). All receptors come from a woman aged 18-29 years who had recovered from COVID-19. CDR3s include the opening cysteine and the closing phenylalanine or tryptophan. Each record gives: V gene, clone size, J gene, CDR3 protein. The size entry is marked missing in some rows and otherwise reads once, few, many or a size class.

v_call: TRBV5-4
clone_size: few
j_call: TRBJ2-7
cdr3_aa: CASSSGLAVSYEQYF

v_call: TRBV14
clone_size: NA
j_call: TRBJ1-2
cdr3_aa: CASSPTGVPSTFYGYTF

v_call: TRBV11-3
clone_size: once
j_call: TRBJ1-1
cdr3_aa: CATSTGAEAFF

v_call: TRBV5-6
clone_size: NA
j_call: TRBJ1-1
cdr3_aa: CASSFSRGATEAFF

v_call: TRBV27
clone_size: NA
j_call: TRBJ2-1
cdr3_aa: CASSRLPWSSGVRDEQFF

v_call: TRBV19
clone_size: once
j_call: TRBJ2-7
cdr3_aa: CASSIRGTDLTYEQYF

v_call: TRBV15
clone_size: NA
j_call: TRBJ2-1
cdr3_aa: CATSRAGDEQFF

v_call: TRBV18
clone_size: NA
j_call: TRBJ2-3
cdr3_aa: CASSPRFSDYTDTQYF

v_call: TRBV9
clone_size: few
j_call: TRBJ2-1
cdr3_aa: CASSVAPLGGGGQFF

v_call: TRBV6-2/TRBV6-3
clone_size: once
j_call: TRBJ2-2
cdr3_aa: CASSTGQGFAGELFF

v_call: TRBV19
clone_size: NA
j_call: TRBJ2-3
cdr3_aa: CASSIGQPPDTQYF

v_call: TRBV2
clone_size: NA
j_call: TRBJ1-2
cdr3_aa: CASSPDSNYGYTF

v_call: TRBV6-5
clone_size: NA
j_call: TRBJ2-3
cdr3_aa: CASSSQLAGGTDTQYF

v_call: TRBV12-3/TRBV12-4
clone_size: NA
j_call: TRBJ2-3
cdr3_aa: CASSPRGTDTQYF

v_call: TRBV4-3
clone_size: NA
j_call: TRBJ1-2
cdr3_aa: CASSQDLRGFPRYGYTF

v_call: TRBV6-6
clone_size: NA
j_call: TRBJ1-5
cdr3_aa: CASRGRQGAHNQPQHF

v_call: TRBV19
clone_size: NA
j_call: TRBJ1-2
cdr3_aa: CASSIAGVRTNYGYTF

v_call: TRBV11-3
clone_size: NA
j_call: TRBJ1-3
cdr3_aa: CASPTGQATSGNTIYF

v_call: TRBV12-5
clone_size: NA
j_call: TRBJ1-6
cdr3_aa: CASGLGQFGSPLHF

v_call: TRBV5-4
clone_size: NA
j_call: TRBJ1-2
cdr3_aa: CASSLAGGDGYTF

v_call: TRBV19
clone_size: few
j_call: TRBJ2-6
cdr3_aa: CASSTLAGGGANVLTF

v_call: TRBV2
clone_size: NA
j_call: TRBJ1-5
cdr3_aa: CASSAQDYSNQPQHF

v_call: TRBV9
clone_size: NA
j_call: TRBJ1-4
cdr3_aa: CASSPHSGGADEKLFF

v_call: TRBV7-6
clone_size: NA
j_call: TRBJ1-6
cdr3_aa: CASSSWTDNSPLHF

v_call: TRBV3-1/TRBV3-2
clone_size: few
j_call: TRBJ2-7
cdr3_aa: CASSPDSVSYEQYF

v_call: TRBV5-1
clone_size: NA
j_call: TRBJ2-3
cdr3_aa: CASSLGSTGPDTQYF

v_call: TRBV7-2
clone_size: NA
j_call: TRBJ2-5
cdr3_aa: CASSLASGRAGETQYF

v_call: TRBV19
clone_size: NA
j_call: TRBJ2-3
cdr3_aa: CASSRGSGSQDTQYF

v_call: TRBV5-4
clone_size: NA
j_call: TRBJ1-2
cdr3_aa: CASSLGGHFNYGYTF

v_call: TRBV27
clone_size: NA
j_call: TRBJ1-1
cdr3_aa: CASSLSPPFHRGRENTEAFF

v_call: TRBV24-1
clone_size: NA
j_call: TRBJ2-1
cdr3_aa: CATLITGSSYNEQFF

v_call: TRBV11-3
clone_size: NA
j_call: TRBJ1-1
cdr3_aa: CASSTRWDRDGYTEAFF

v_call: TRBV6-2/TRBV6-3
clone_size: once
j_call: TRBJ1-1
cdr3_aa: CASSYGALTGFTEAFF

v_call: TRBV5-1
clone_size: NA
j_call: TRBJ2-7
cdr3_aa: CASSLTGGYEQYF

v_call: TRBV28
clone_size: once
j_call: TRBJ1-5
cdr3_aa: CASSSDGEWGQPQHF

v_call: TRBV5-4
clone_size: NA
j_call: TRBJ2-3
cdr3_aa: CASSSGSATDTQYF

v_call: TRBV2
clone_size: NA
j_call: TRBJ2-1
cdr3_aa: CASRTDRGAYNEQFF